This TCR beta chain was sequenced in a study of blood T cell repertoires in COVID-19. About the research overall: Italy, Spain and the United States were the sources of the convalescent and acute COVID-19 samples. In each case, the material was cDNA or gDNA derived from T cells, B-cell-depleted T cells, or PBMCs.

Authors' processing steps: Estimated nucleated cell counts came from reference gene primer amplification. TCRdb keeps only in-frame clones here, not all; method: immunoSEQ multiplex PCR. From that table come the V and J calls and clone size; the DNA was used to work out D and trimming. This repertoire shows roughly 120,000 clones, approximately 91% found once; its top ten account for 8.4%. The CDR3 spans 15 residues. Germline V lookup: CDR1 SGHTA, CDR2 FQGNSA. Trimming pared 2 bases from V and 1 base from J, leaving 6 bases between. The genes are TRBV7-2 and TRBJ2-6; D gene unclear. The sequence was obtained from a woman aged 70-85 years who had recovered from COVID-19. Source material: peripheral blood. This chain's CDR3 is CASSLLRSGANVLTF. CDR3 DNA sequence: TGTGCCAGCAGCTTACTGCGGTCTGGGGCCAACGTCCTGACTTTC. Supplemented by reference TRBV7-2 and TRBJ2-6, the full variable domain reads GAGVSQSPSNKVTEKGKDVELRCDPISGHTALYWYRQSLGQGLEFLIYFQGNSAPDKSGLPSDRFSAERTGGSVSTLTIQRTQQEDSAVYLCASSLLRSGANVLTFGAGSRLTVL.